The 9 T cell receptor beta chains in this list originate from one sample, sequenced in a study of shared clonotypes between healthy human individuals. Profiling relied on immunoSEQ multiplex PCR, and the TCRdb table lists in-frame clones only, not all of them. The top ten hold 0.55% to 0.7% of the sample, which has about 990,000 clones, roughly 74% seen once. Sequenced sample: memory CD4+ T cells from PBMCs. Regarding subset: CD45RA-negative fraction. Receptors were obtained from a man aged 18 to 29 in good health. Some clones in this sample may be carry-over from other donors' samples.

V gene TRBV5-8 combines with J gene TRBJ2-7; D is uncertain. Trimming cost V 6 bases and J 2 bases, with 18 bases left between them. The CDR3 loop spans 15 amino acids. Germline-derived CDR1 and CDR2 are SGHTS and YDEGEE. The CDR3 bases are TGTGCCAGCAAATTCCCTTTGAGGACCGCCTACGAGCAGTACTTC. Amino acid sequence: CASKFPLRTAYEQYF.

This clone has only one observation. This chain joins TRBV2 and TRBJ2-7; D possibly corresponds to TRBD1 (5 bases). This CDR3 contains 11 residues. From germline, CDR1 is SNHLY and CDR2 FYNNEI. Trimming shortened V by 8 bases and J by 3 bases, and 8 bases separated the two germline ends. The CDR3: CASGTGYEQYF. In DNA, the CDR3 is TGTGCCAGCGGTACAGGCTACGAGCAGTACTTC.

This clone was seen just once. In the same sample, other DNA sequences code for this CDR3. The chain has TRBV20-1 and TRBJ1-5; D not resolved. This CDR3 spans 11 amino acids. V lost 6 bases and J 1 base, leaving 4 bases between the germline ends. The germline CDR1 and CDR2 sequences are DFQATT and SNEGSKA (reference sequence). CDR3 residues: CSASSNQPQHF. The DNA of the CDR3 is TGCAGTGCCAGCAGCAATCAGCCCCAGCATTTT.

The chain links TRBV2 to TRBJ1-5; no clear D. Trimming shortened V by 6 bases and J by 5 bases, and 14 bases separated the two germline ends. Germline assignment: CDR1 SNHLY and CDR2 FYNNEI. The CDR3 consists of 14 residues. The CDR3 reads CASSDRNGDQPQHF. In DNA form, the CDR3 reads TGTGCCAGCAGCGACCGTAATGGCGATCAGCCCCAGCATTTT.

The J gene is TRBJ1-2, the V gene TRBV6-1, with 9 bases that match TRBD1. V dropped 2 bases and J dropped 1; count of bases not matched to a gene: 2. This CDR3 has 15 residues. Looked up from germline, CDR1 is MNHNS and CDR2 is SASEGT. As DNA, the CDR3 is TGTGCCAGCAGTGAAAGGGGACAGGGTAACTATGGCTACACCTTC. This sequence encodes CASSERGQGNYGYTF.

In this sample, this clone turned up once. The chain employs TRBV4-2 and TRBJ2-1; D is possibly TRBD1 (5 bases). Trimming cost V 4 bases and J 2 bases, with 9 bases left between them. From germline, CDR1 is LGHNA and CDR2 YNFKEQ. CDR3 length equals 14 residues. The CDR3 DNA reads TGTGCCAGCAGCCGGCAGGGCACCTACAATGAGCAGTTCTTC. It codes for CASSRQGTYNEQFF.

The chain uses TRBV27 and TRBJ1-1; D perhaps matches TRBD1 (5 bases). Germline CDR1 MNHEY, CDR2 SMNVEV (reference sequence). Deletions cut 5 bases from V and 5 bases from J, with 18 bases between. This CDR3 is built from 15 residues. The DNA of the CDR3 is TGTGCCAGCAGTCCCGCAGGGTCGGCGGGGACTGAAGCTTTCTTT. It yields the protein CASSPAGSAGTEAFF.

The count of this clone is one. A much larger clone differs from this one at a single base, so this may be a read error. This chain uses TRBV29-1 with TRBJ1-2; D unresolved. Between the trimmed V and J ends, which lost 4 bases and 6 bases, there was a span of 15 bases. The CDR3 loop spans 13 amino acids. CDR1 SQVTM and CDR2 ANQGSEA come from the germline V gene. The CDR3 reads CSVGGGGFHGYTF. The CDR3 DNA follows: TGCAGCGTTGGGGGTGGAGGGTTCCATGGCTACACCTTC. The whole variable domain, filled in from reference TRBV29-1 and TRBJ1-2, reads SAVISQKPSRDICQRGTSLTIQCQVDSQVTMMFWYRQQPGQSLTLIATANQGSEATYESGFVIDKFPISRPNLTFSTLTVSNMSPEDSSIYLCSVGGGGFHGYTFGSGTRLTVV.

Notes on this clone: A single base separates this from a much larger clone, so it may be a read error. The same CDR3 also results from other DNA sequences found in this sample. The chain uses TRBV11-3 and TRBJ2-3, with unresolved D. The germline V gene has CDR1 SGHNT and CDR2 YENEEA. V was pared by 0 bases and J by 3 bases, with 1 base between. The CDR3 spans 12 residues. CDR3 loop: CASSLETDTQYF. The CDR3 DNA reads TGTGCCAGCAGCTTAGAGACAGATACGCAGTATTTT.